This is a list of T cell receptor beta chains from one sample in a study of cytomegalovirus exposure and HLA in healthy donors. Assay used: immunoSEQ multiplex PCR; TCRdb lists only in-frame clones, some missing. The sample carries about 130,000 clones, 74% recorded once. Sequencing used PBMCs. These receptors originate from a man between 18 and 29 years old in good health and CMV-seropositive. The CDR3 runs from the conserved cysteine through the conserved F or W.

V: TRBV10-3; J: TRBJ1-2; CDR3: CAISERGYGYTF
V: TRBV7-9; J: TRBJ2-1; CDR3: CASSAAGGPGFEQFF
V: TRBV7-3; J: TRBJ2-6; CDR3: CASNTPGQGSGANVLTF
V: TRBV5-1; J: TRBJ2-5; CDR3: CASSTAGTGEETQYF
V: TRBV21-1; J: TRBJ2-1; CDR3: CASIRHWGYEGLAEPGEQFF
V: TRBV7-9; J: TRBJ2-7; CDR3: CASSSPLVALAAVYEQYF
V: TRBV27; J: TRBJ1-2; CDR3: CASSQRTGGYGYTF
V: TRBV4-1; J: TRBJ2-3; CDR3: CASSHGVAGGRSTDTQYF
V: TRBV30; J: TRBJ1-5; CDR3: CAWSTGVGNQPQHF
V: TRBV2; J: TRBJ2-1; CDR3: CATRLLPSGSYNEQFF
V: TRBV7-2; J: TRBJ2-7; CDR3: CASRQRETSYEQYF
V: TRBV5-6; J: NA; CDR3: CASSKGLTASYEQYF
V: TRBV6-1; J: TRBJ1-5; CDR3: CASTERPSWNQPQHF
V: TRBV5-1; J: TRBJ1-3; CDR3: CASSTEGTGTGNTIYF
V: TRBV29-1; J: TRBJ2-3; CDR3: CSVAKSTDTQYF
V: TRBV7-2; J: TRBJ2-1; CDR3: CASSLDSSSYNEQFF
V: TRBV6-1; J: TRBJ2-1; CDR3: CASNRDRYSYNEQFF
V: TRBV18; J: TRBJ1-3; CDR3: CASSPPDSSRNTIYF
V: TRBV30; J: TRBJ2-7; CDR3: CAWSAGGSYEQYF
V: TRBV6-1; J: TRBJ1-3; CDR3: CASRQGPFGGNTIYF
V: TRBV28; J: TRBJ1-5; CDR3: CASSPQSGSNQPQHF
V: TRBV27; J: TRBJ1-2; CDR3: CASSLTGFGYTF
V: TRBV5-4; J: TRBJ2-1; CDR3: CASSLRLAEDKQFF
V: TRBV11-2; J: TRBJ2-3; CDR3: CASSREWGTSTDTQYF
V: TRBV4-1; J: TRBJ2-7; CDR3: CASSQGRGGAYEQYF
V: TRBV2; J: TRBJ1-1; CDR3: CATWTGVTTEAFF
V: TRBV6-6; J: TRBJ1-4; CDR3: CASRQQGAGEKLFF
V: TRBV4-2; J: TRBJ2-3; CDR3: CASSQDSGTDTQYF
V: TRBV14; J: TRBJ1-6; CDR3: CASSQGGGARSPLHF
V: TRBV5-1; J: TRBJ2-3; CDR3: CASSSIAGHTDTQYF
V: TRBV4-2; J: TRBJ2-2; CDR3: CASSQNPGTGIRELFF
V: TRBV5-4; J: TRBJ1-2; CDR3: CASSGPWAGEGYTF
V: TRBV2; J: TRBJ2-5; CDR3: CASSVRFGGMETQYF
V: TRBV28; J: TRBJ2-7; CDR3: CASSRTAGEQYF
V: TRBV2; J: TRBJ2-7; CDR3: CASLKQGVSYEQYF
V: TRBV19; J: TRBJ2-7; CDR3: CASSTGLAGPYEQYF
V: TRBV6-5; J: TRBJ1-2; CDR3: CASRITRQGTGGYTF
V: TRBV11-2; J: TRBJ1-6; CDR3: CASTPQGSGNSPLHF
V: TRBV5-5; J: TRBJ2-7; CDR3: CASSPTRQSYEQYF
V: TRBV11-2; J: TRBJ2-7; CDR3: CASSRTSGGQSYEQYF
V: TRBV2; J: TRBJ2-7; CDR3: CASSLQGAEEQYF
V: TRBV15; J: TRBJ1-5; CDR3: CATSRGDRGLQPQHF
V: TRBV5-4; J: TRBJ1-1; CDR3: CASSLTGQGPEAFF
V: TRBV5-6; J: TRBJ1-1; CDR3: CASSSNRQGPTEAFF
V: TRBV6-1; J: TRBJ1-3; CDR3: CASSLDRGNTIYF
V: TRBV6-6; J: TRBJ2-7; CDR3: CASSRERGGPYEQYF
V: TRBV9; J: TRBJ2-7; CDR3: CASSLGGGTYEQYF
V: TRBV7-9; J: TRBJ2-7; CDR3: CASSLGRFSYEQYF
V: TRBV5-4; J: TRBJ2-1; CDR3: CASTSGTGGFNEQFF
V: TRBV4-3; J: TRBJ2-7; CDR3: CASSQGLAGTEQYF
V: TRBV6-5; J: TRBJ1-2; CDR3: CASSYAAGDIRGYTF
V: TRBV5-1; J: TRBJ2-2; CDR3: CASSLSLANTGELFF
V: TRBV7-2; J: TRBJ1-5; CDR3: CASSLDMNQPQHF
V: TRBV7-6; J: TRBJ2-5; CDR3: CASSPSVGLLSVTQYF
V: TRBV9; J: TRBJ1-2; CDR3: CASSVGGTGGYGYTF
V: TRBV27; J: TRBJ2-5; CDR3: CASSLSGRGPQETQYF
V: TRBV16; J: TRBJ1-3; CDR3: CASSQSRPDSGSTIYF
V: TRBV6-6; J: TRBJ2-7; CDR3: CASTHYRQGDEQYF
V: TRBV2; J: TRBJ2-5; CDR3: CASSEKDRGLQTQYF
V: TRBV2; J: TRBJ2-1; CDR3: CASSGLAGGKSYNEQFF